This TCR beta chain was found in a study of blood T cell repertoires in COVID-19 (dated by TCRdb to 2020 to 2021). With respect to the entire study: Collaborator samples came from the United States, Italy and Spain and covered acute and convalescent phases of COVID-19. The prospective study material was composed of cDNA or gDNA derived from T cells, B-cell-depleted T cells, or PBMCs. Subjects who had been exposed to COVID-19, were actively infected with it, or had recovered from it provided the deeply sampled blood TCRbeta repertoires that made up the dataset. The repertoires were released in a freely available public database intended as a resource for research on the immune response to SARS-CoV-2. Samples were obtained from the ongoing ImmuneRACE study (first 160 participants) and from 1,254 subjects provided by 6 global collaborators. Sample metadata almost always included a de-identified subject ID, COVID-19 status, age in years and sex. Where available, HLA class I and class II types were obtained from metadata supplied by the sample provider rather than from assay-based typing.

The immunoSEQ Assay, a bias-controlled multiplex PCR, was used to amplify TCRbeta CDR3 regions from genomic DNA. In the paper's pipeline: Within the assay, amplification of reference gene primers was used to estimate how many nucleated cells each sample contained. To quantify the absolute abundance of each unique TCRbeta CDR3 rearrangement, sequence reads were collapsed and filtered. For each sample, productive Simpson clonality was calculated by taking the square root of Simpson's diversity index across productive rearrangements. TCRdb provides this immuneACCESS table in a form limited to in-frame rearrangements. Some clones are lacking; in checked studies, under half of them reflect an unresolved V gene, and why the rest are absent is not known. That table gives V, J and clone size, and the DNA gave D and trimming. A total of about 58,000 clones appear in this sample, under 90% of them only once. Around 4.5% of the sample is held by the ten biggest clonotypes.

The CDR3 runs 11 residues from the cysteine to the phenylalanine. Just CDR3 DNA is preserved here, 33 bases in frame from base 1. The trim is 8 bases for V and 6 bases for J, with a gap of 9 bases between the germline ends. Reading the germline V gene gives CDR1 KGHDR and CDR2 SFDVKD. This clone was seen just once. This clone's antigen is unknown. One base away there is no much larger clone; base qualities are not given. Beyond this particular receptor, the publication reports: The quantity of clinical and demographic metadata differed by source and by participant and was supplied without curation.

Whole blood was collected in K2EDTA tubes by collaborating institutions according to the institutions' own protocols. For TCRbeta analysis, collaborators shipped samples as frozen whole blood, isolated PBMCs, or DNA extracted from either of those sample types. The rearranged chain carries TRBV24-1 and TRBJ1-2; the best D guess is TRBD1, with 6 bases matching. The receptor was derived from a man in his forties with active COVID-19. The sequencing input was peripheral blood. The nucleotides are TGTGCCACCAACTCAGGGGATGGCTACACCTTC. This translates into CATNSGDGYTF.